This T cell receptor beta chain was retrieved from a study of shared clonotypes between healthy human individuals. Looking at the study overall: Every donor yielded three CD4 naive, three CD4 memory, two CD8 naive and one CD8 memory plate.

The V gene's germline CDR1 is GTSNPN and CDR2 SVGIG (reference sequence). V lost 3 bases to trimming and J lost 4 bases; unmatched junction nucleotides: 4. This CDR3 comprises 13 residues. Clones were sequenced by immunoSEQ multiplex PCR, and TCRdb holds only the in-frame ones, with some missing. The table has about 1 million clones, around 76% seen once. In this sample, this clone turned up many times. The clonotype was recovered from a man between 18 and 29 years old in good health. Sequenced sample: memory CD4+ T cells sorted from blood. Subset given: CD45RA-negative fraction. The chain is built from TRBV30 and TRBJ1-2, with 8 bases matching TRBD1. CDR3 DNA sequence: TGTGCCTGGAGCAGGGGGCTGGGCTATGGCTACACCTTC. Translation: CAWSRGLGYGYTF.